This is a list of T cell receptor beta chains from one sample in a study of cytomegalovirus exposure and HLA in healthy donors. Using immunoSEQ multiplex PCR, the repertoire was profiled, and TCRdb retains in-frame clones only, with some absent. The sample lists about 89,000 clones; about 74% were seen once. Specimen: PBMCs. The receptor source for this set is a man under 40 in good health and CMV-seronegative. The CDR3 runs from the conserved cysteine through the conserved F or W. A D gene is named only where the DNA matches it firmly.

length | D | V | CDR3
12 | - | TRBV7-9 | CATHWSNTEAFF
17 | TRBD1 | TRBV4-1 | CASSHHRGPVPYNEQFF
17 | - | TRBV5-4 | CASSLGGRGTSGNTIYF
16 | TRBD1 | TRBV19 | CASTKTDRALNYGYTF
13 | - | TRBV6-1 | CASSDRDNSPLHF
16 | TRBD1 | TRBV19 | CASSMEGDRGEKTQYF
16 | TRBD1 | TRBV27 | CASSPPGGRSKNIQYF
16 | TRBD1 | TRBV18 | CASSNSQGAPNQPQHF
14 | TRBD2 | TRBV28 | CASSTSGRPYEQYF
14 | - | TRBV11-3 | CASSLGRDGDTQYF
16 | - | TRBV5-8 | CASSFREGAGADTQYF
12 | - | TRBV5-4 | CASSFFRTEAFF
14 | - | TRBV5-5 | CASSLGGSGNTIYF
17 | TRBD2 | TRBV29-1 | CSVETVAWREGQTEQYF
17 | TRBD2 | TRBV11-3 | CASSFGLAGAYYNEQFF
14 | - | TRBV5-4 | CASSSAGAYNEQFF